The next 32 T cell receptor beta chains were all read from a single sample in a study of blood T cell repertoires in COVID-19. Measured with immunoSEQ multiplex PCR; TCRdb has only the in-frame clones, and not every one. The data hold 370,000 or so clones, with 81% observed a single time. Sequencing input: peripheral blood. All receptors derive from a human donor with acute or convalescent COVID-19. The donor label of this sample is uncertain.

The chain combines TRBV11-2 with TRBJ2-1; 7 nucleotides agree with TRBD1. V shed 7 bases and J 9 bases; nucleotides not matched to a gene: 6. Germline CDR1 reads SGHAT; CDR2 reads FQNNGV. This CDR3 is built from 12 residues. The CDR3 sequence: CASNRGGSEQFF. In DNA, the CDR3 is TGTGCCAGCAACCGAGGGGGCAGTGAGCAGTTCTTC.

The chain employs TRBV14 and TRBJ2-6; 7 nucleotides match TRBD1. Trimming took 4 bases from V and 0 from J; bases not matched to a gene: 9. This CDR3 region has 18 residues. The germline V gene has CDR1 SGHDN and CDR2 FVKESK. Here the CDR3 DNA reads TGTGCCAGCAGCCCCCAGACAGGGACGATCTCTGGGGCCAACGTCCTGACTTTC. It is translated as CASSPQTGTISGANVLTF.

In its sample, this clone was seen many times. In DNA, the CDR3 is TGTGCCAGCAGCTTAGAGGGCACGGGAGGCTACACCTTC. Translated: CASSLEGTGGYTF. This chain uses TRBV7-9 with TRBJ1-2; D call uncertain. V lost 1 base and J 8 bases, leaving 11 bases between the germline ends. CDR1 SEHNR and CDR2 FQNEAQ come from the germline V gene (reference sequence). The CDR3 is made up of 13 amino acids.

The chain joins TRBV10-3 to TRBJ1-1; a weak D match, TRBD1 (5 bases). V lost 0 bases and J 5 bases, leaving 16 bases between the germline ends. The CDR3 has 16 amino acids. Germline CDR1 is ENHRY and CDR2 is SYGVKD. The CDR3: CAISESTGRGETEAFF. The CDR3 DNA sequence: TGTGCCATCAGTGAGTCGACCGGGAGGGGTGAAACTGAAGCTTTCTTT.

The J gene is TRBJ2-3, the V gene TRBV27; 13 bases agree with TRBD2. V shed 7 bases, J shed 1 base, and the junction held 2 bases outside the gene matches. The CDR3 runs to 15 residues. The V gene's germline CDR1 is MNHEY and CDR2 SMNVEV (reference sequence). CDR3 loop: CASKTSGRGTDTQYF. DNA of the CDR3: TGTGCCAGCAAAACTAGCGGGAGGGGCACAGATACGCAGTATTTT.

The sample holds a few counts of this clone. The chain couples TRBV4-1 to TRBJ1-5; D call uncertain. Trimming stripped 1 base from V and 1 base from J, with 11 bases between. The CDR3 is made up of 16 amino acids. Looked up from germline, CDR1 is MGHRA and CDR2 is YSYEKL. CDR3 sequence (DNA): TGCGCCAGCAGCCAAGTACTCGCCAGGAGCAATCAGCCCCAGCATTTT. Translating gives CASSQVLARSNQPQHF.

This sequence joins TRBV6-5 and TRBJ1-1; D call uncertain. The CDR3 is made up of 11 amino acids. Germline V gene lookup returns CDR1 MNHEY and CDR2 SVGAGI. The V and J ends lost 10 bases and 2 bases respectively, with 8 bases between them. Here the CDR3 reads CAIKINTEAFF. The CDR3 DNA follows: TGTGCCATCAAAATCAACACTGAAGCTTTCTTT.

The J gene is TRBJ1-6, the V gene TRBV19; D possibly corresponds to TRBD1 (6 bases). In germline, CDR1 is LNHDA, CDR2 SQIVND (reference sequence). The CDR3 is 17 residues long. V was cut by 6 bases and J by 2 bases, with 17 bases left in between. Written as DNA, the CDR3 is TGTGCCAGTAGCCTCGGGACATCGAGGACCTATAATTCACCCCTCCACTTT. Its protein is CASSLGTSRTYNSPLHF.

The gene calls are TRBV3-1 (or the pseudogene TRBV3-2) and TRBJ1-2; 7 nucleotides agree with TRBD1. Germline V CDR1 and CDR2: LGHDT, YNNKEL (reference sequence). The J segment lost 5 bases and the V segment lost 2 bases, leaving 8 bases of the junction unmatched. The CDR3 runs to 15 residues. DNA of the CDR3: TGTGCCAGCAGCCAACTGACACAGGGGAGATATGGCTACACCTTC. This gives the protein CASSQLTQGRYGYTF.

The genes are TRBV11-2 and TRBJ1-1; 9 nucleotides line up with TRBD1. The V and J ends lost 3 bases and 2 bases, in that order; junction bases with no gene match: 4. The CDR3 is made up of 15 amino acids. The germline CDR1 and CDR2 sequences are SGHAT and FQNNGV. CDR3 protein: CASSLTGGENTEAFF. As DNA, the CDR3 is TGTGCCAGCAGCTTGACAGGGGGGGAAAACACTGAAGCTTTCTTT.

The chain recombines TRBV5-4 with TRBJ1-2, with 7 nucleotides matching TRBD1. V trimming: 4 bases; J trimming: 4 bases; junction bases outside the gene matches: 4. This CDR3 is 13 amino acids long. Germline V CDR1 and CDR2: SGHNT, YYREEE (reference sequence). CDR3 DNA: TGTGCCAGCAGCCGGGACAGCCGCTATGGCTACACCTTC. Its translation: CASSRDSRYGYTF.

This chain connects TRBV6-5 to TRBJ1-1; possible D gene TRBD1, 6 bases. CDR1 and CDR2 (germline): MNHEY, SVGAGI. V lost 11 bases to trimming and J lost 1 base, with 14 bases between them. This CDR3 has 13 amino acids. As DNA, the CDR3 is TGTGCCGGGGGGGGCAGGGGGAACACTGAAGCTTTCTTT. Its translation is CAGGGRGNTEAFF.

This chain links TRBV6-1 with TRBJ2-7; D ambiguous. The CDR3 is 14 residues long. The germline V and J ends were trimmed by 1 base and 5 bases, with 12 bases remaining between them. Germline CDR1 and CDR2: MNHNS and SASEGT. The chain's CDR3 is CASSEVRIRNEQYF. CDR3 nucleotide sequence: TGTGCCAGCAGTGAAGTCAGGATAAGGAACGAGCAGTACTTC.

This clone was recorded once. The chain carries TRBV30 and TRBJ1-5; D is perhaps TRBD1 (6 bases). The CDR3 extends over 16 amino acids. Looked up from germline, CDR1 is GTSNPN and CDR2 is SVGIG (reference sequence). V was clipped by 2 bases and J by 11 bases, with 25 bases between them. The CDR3 is CAWSPKRGGPILSQHF. For the CDR3, the DNA is TGTGCCTGGAGTCCGAAACGGGGGGGGCCCATCTTGTCCCAGCATTTT.

The chain has TRBV29-1 and TRBJ2-7, with a possible D match to TRBD2 (6 bases). The V gene lost 5 bases and the J gene lost 0 bases, with 17 bases spanning the gap. The CDR3 loop spans 15 amino acids. In germline, CDR1 is SQVTM, CDR2 ANQGSEA. In DNA form, the CDR3 reads TGCAGCGTTCGGTTGCCCCTTAGCGGCTCCTACGAGCAGTACTTC. Encoded protein: CSVRLPLSGSYEQYF.

The chain combines TRBV11-1 with TRBJ1-3, with a tentative D call TRBD1 (6 bases). Germline V gene data show CDR1 as SGHAT and CDR2 as FQDESV (reference sequence). Trimming shortened V by 11 bases and J by 4 bases, and 15 bases separated the two germline ends. The CDR3 is made up of 13 amino acids. Here the CDR3 DNA reads TGTGCCGAGGAGTCAGGGGAAGGAAACACCATATATTTT. This translates into CAEESGEGNTIYF. Drawing the rest from reference TRBV11-1 and TRBJ1-3, the complete variable domain is EAEVAQSPRYKITEKSQAVAFWCDPISGHATLYWYRQILGQGPELLVQFQDESVVDDSQLPKDRFSAERLKGVDSTLKIQPAELGDSAMYLCAEESGEGNTIYFGEGSWLTVV.

CDR3 DNA sequence: TGTGCCATAACGGGTGGAGAGACCCAGTACTTC. Its protein is CAITGGETQYF. V and J are TRBV27 and TRBJ2-5, with no clear D. The germline V gene has CDR1 MNHEY and CDR2 SMNVEV (reference sequence). CDR3 size: 11 residues. V lost 10 bases, J lost 4 bases, and 10 bases lay in between.

The chain carries TRBV7-9 and TRBJ1-2; D may be TRBD1 (5 bases). Germline loops: CDR1 SEHNR, CDR2 FQNEAQ (reference sequence). With 5 bases removed from V and 4 bases from J, the gap between germline ends came to 11 bases. CDR3 length equals 13 residues. For the CDR3, the DNA is TGTGCCAGCAGCCCTCGACAGATCTATGGCTACACCTTC. Protein: CASSPRQIYGYTF.

The rearrangement joins TRBV9 to TRBJ1-2, with D maybe TRBD1 (5 bases). Germline CDR1 reads SGDLS; CDR2 reads YYNGEE. V was pared by 4 bases and J by 2 bases, with 12 bases between. The CDR3 is made up of 14 amino acids. The DNA of the CDR3 is TGTGCCAGCAGCCAGGGTGTTCCGAACTATGGCTACACCTTC. Its translation: CASSQGVPNYGYTF.

In the case of this clone: Other DNA sequences in this specimen translate into the identical CDR3. The chain employs TRBV7-9 and TRBJ1-1, with a tentative D call TRBD1 (6 bases). Germline V gene sequence: CDR1 SEHNR, CDR2 FQNEAQ (reference sequence). The CDR3 spans 14 residues. Trimming shortened V by 4 bases and J by 2 bases, and 11 bases separated the two germline ends. CDR3 nucleotides: TGTGCCAGCAGCTCAAGGACAGCTAACACTGAAGCTTTCTTT. This sequence encodes CASSSRTANTEAFF.

The chain has TRBV6-5 and TRBJ1-5; 8 bases are shared with TRBD1. Looked up from germline, CDR1 is MNHEY and CDR2 is SVGAGI. The junction had 8 bases not matched to a gene; V was cut back by 6 bases and J by 7 bases. The CDR3 is 14 residues long. The CDR3 reads CASSLRTGSQPQHF. In DNA, the CDR3 is TGTGCCAGCAGCCTGCGGACAGGGAGCCAGCCCCAGCATTTT.

This clone occurred once. This rearrangement joins TRBV10-2 to TRBJ2-7, with 8 bases aligning to TRBD2. Germline V lookup: CDR1 WSHSY, CDR2 SAAADI. Trimming cost V 4 bases and J 0 bases; bases outside gene matches: 8. CDR3 length: 16 amino acids. The DNA for the CDR3 is TGCGCCAGCAGTGGCTTGGGTGCGGGAGGCTCCTACGAGCAGTACTTC. Protein sequence: CASSGLGAGGSYEQYF.

This clone was observed once. The rearrangement uses TRBV18 and TRBJ1-5, with unresolved D. Germline V lookup: CDR1 KGHSH, CDR2 LQKENI. The CDR3 totals 15 residues. V was clipped by 2 bases and J by 0 bases, with 8 bases between them. The CDR3 bases are TGTGCCAGCTCACCATCCGGGGATAGCAATCAGCCCCAGCATTTT. This codes for CASSPSGDSNQPQHF.

This chain links TRBV14 with TRBJ1-3; D unclear. Germline V CDR1 and CDR2: SGHDN, FVKESK. V was cut by 0 bases and J by 4 bases, with 10 bases left in between. The length of the CDR3 is 15 residues. CDR3 residues: CASSQDGRGGNTIYF. CDR3 DNA sequence: TGTGCCAGCAGCCAAGATGGGCGCGGGGGAAACACCATATATTTT.

V is TRBV6-5 and J is TRBJ1-6, with D perhaps TRBD1 (6 bases). V lost 1 base, J lost 6 bases, and 10 bases lay in between. The CDR3 runs to 15 residues. The V gene's germline CDR1 is MNHEY and CDR2 SVGAGI. CDR3 in amino acids: CASSYLVQGNSPLHF. The CDR3 nucleotides read TGTGCCAGCAGTTACTTGGTACAGGGTAATTCACCCCTCCACTTT.

V gene TRBV5-1 combines with J gene TRBJ2-1; 7 bases match TRBD1. After removal of 1 base from V and 7 bases from J, the junction contained 8 bases not matched to a gene. The length of the CDR3 is 15 residues. Germline V lookup: CDR1 SGHRS, CDR2 YFSETQ. The CDR3 DNA is TGCGCCAGCAGCTTGTCTAGGGGGCGAGGGAATGAGCAGTTCTTC. Its protein product is CASSLSRGRGNEQFF.

The chain links TRBV2 to TRBJ2-2; 11 nucleotides agree with TRBD2. CDR1 SNHLY and CDR2 FYNNEI come from the germline V gene. After removal of 6 bases from V and 4 bases from J, the junction contained 7 bases not matched to a gene. The CDR3 is 16 amino acids. The CDR3 coding sequence is TGTGCCAGCAGGGCTAGCGGGAGGCCGGGCACCGGGGAGCTGTTTTTT. It yields the protein CASRASGRPGTGELFF.

CDR3 bases: TGTGCCAGCAGCGTAGGGGCCCGGGGGAATGGCTACACCTTC. This codes for CASSVGARGNGYTF. V gene TRBV9 combines with J gene TRBJ1-2; D may be TRBD1 (5 bases). In germline, CDR1 is SGDLS, CDR2 YYNGEE. This CDR3 is built from 14 residues. The germline V and J ends were trimmed by 0 bases and 6 bases, with 12 bases remaining between them.

V usage is TRBV7-9 and J usage is TRBJ1-4, with a weak D call TRBD1 (5 bases). The germline V gene has CDR1 SEHNR and CDR2 FQNEAQ (reference sequence). The CDR3 length is 14 residues. V gave up 4 bases and J gave up 6 bases, with 12 bases separating them. The CDR3 DNA sequence: TGTGCCAGCAGCTCCGGGCAGGGCTATGAAAAACTGTTTTTT. Encoded protein: CASSSGQGYEKLFF.

The CDR3 DNA reads as TGCGCCAGCAGTGACAGGGGGAATTCACCCCTCCACTTT. Translated: CASSDRGNSPLHF. The chain has TRBV10-1 and TRBJ1-6; 7 positions agree with TRBD1. Germline V lookup: CDR1 WNHNN, CDR2 SYGVQD (reference sequence). The V segment lost 3 bases and the J segment 7 bases; nucleotides outside the gene matches: 0. This CDR3 comprises 13 residues.

The V gene is TRBV5-1, the J gene TRBJ2-7; 7 bases match TRBD1. This CDR3 is built from 14 residues. Germline-derived CDR1 and CDR2 are SGHRS and YFSETQ. V lost 8 bases to trimming and J lost 4 bases; unmatched junction nucleotides: 12. CDR3 amino acids: CASAQGQPPYEQYF. In DNA form, the CDR3 reads TGCGCCAGTGCACAGGGACAGCCGCCGTACGAGCAGTACTTC.

This chain joins TRBV2 and TRBJ2-3; D might be TRBD2 (6 bases). V lost 6 bases, J lost 6 bases, and 16 bases lay in between. CDR3 length: 14 residues. Per the germline V gene, CDR1 is SNHLY and CDR2 is FYNNEI. In nucleotides, the CDR3 is TGTGCCAGCAGGCGAAGCGGGCGAGGGGATACGCAGTATTTT. It yields the protein CASRRSGRGDTQYF. Together with reference TRBV2 and TRBJ2-3, the CDR3 gives the full variable domain: EPEVTQTPSHQVTQMGQEVILRCVPISNHLYFYWYRQILGQKVEFLVSFYNNEISEKSEIFDDQFSVERPDGSNFTLKIRSTKLEDSAMYFCASRRSGRGDTQYFGPGTRLTVL.